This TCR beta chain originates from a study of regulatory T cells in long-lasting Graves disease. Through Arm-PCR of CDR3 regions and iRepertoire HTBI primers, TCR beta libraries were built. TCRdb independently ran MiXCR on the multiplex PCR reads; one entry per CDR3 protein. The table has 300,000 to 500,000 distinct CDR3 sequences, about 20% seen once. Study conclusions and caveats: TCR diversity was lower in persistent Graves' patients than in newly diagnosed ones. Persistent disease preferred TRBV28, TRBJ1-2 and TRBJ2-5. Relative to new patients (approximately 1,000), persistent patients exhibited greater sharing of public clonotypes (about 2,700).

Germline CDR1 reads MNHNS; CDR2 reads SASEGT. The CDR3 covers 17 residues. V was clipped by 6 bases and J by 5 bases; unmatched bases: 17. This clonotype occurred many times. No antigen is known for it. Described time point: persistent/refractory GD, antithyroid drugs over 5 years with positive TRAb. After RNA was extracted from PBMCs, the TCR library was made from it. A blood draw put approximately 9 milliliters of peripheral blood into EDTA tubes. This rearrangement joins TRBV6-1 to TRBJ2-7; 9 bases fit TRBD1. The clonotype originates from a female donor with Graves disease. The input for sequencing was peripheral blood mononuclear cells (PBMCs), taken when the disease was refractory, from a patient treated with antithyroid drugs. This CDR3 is CASSQINSGTGINEQYF. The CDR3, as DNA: TGTGCCAGCAGCCAGATAAACTCCGGGACAGGGATCAACGAGCAGTACTTC.